This T cell receptor beta chain was captured in a study of blood T cell repertoires in COVID-19. Study overall: Collection of acute and convalescent COVID-19 samples took place in the United States, Italy and Spain.

How the authors handled the data: Scientists estimated how many nucleated cells there were by amplifying reference gene primers. Clones were read by immunoSEQ multiplex PCR, and TCRdb kept only the in-frame ones, dropping some. D and trimming come from the DNA, and the V and J calls and clone size come from that table. The sample carries 200,000 to 250,000 clones, approximately 90% recorded once. A Seattle source enrolled patients during active infection and followed them longitudinally. The V gene lost 7 bases and the J gene lost 1 base, with 8 bases spanning the gap. Germline CDR1 and CDR2: GTSNPN and SVGIG (reference sequence). This CDR3 spans 13 amino acids. This clone was seen a handful of times.

J is TRBJ2-6 and V is TRBV30; possibly TRBD1 for D (6 bases). Sequencing input: peripheral blood. The TCR originated in a man between 60 and 75 years old with COVID-19, enrolled during active disease. CDR3 bases: TGTGCCTTCACAGGGTCTGGGGCCAACGTCCTGACTTTC. Its translation is CAFTGSGANVLTF.